Given below is one T cell receptor beta chain in context. The data stem from a study of blood T cell repertoires in COVID-19. The CDR3 is 14 residues long. The J segment lost 2 bases and the V segment lost 4 bases, leaving 2 bases of the junction unmatched. Germline lookup yields CDR1 LGHDT and CDR2 YNNKEL (reference sequence). The method was immunoSEQ multiplex PCR; TCRdb's version includes in-frame clones alone and lacks a portion of them. Of approximately 190,000 clones listed, roughly 79% are singletons. The TCR sequence derives from a human donor with acute or convalescent COVID-19. The donor label of this sample is uncertain. The sample was peripheral blood. V and J are TRBV3-1 (or the pseudogene TRBV3-2) and TRBJ2-3; 8 positions agree with TRBD2. CDR3 loop: CASSLGRVTDTQYF. The DNA for the CDR3 is TGTGCCAGCAGCCTCGGGAGGGTCACAGATACGCAGTATTTT.